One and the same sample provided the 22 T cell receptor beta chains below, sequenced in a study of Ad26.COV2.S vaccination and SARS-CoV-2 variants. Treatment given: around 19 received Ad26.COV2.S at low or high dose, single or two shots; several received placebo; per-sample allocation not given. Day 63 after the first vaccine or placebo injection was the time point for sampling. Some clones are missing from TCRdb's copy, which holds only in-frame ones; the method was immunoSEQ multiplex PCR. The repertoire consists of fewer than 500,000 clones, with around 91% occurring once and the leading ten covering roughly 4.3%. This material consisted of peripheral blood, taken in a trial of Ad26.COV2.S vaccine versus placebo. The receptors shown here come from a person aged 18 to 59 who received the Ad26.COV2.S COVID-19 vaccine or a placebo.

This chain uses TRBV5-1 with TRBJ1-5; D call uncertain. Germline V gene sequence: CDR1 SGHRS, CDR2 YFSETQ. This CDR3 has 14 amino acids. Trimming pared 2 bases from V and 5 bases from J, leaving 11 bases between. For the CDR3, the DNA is TGCGCCAGCAGCTTATTGGGCGGCGATCAGCCCCAGCATTTT. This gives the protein CASSLLGGDQPQHF.

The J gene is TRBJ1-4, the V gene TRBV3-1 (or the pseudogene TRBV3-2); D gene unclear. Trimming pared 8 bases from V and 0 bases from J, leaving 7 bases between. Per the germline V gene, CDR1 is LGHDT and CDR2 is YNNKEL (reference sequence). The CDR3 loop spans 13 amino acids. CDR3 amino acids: CASGGTTNEKLFF. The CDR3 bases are TGTGCCAGCGGCGGAACAACTAATGAAAAACTGTTTTTT.

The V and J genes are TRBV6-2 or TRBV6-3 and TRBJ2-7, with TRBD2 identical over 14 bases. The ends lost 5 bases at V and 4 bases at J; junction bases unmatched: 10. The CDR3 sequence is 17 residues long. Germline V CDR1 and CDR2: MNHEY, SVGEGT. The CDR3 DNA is TGTGCCAGCAGTACACCGGGACTAGCGGGAGAGGTATACGAGCAGTACTTC. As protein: CASSTPGLAGEVYEQYF.

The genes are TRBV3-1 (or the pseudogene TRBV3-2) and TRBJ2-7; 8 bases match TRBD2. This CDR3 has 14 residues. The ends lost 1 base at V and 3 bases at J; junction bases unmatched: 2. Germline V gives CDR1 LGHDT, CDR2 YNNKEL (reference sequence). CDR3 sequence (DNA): TGTGCCAGCAGCCAAGGCGGGAGGCACTACGAGCAGTACTTC. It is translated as CASSQGGRHYEQYF.

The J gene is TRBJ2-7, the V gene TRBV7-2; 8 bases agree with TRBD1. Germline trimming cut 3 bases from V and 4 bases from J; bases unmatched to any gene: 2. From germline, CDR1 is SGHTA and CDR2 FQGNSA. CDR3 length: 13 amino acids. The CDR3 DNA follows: TGTGCCAGCAGCTTTGGACAGGGATACGAGCAGTACTTC. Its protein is CASSFGQGYEQYF.

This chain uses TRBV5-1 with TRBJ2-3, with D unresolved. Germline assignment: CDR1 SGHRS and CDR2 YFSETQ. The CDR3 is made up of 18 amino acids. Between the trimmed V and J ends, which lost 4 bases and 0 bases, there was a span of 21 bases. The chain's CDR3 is CASSQSPWNIASTDTQYF. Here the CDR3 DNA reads TGCGCCAGCAGCCAGAGTCCATGGAATATCGCTAGCACAGATACGCAGTATTTT.

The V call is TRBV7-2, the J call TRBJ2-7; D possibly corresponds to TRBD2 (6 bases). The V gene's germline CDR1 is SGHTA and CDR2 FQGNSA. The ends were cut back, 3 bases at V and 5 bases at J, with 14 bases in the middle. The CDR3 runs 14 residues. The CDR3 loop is CASSFTGVSNEQYF. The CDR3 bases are TGTGCCAGCAGCTTTACGGGAGTGAGCAACGAGCAGTACTTC.

The CDR3 region is CASSTSRTAKTETQYF. DNA for the CDR3: TGTGCCAGCAGTACATCGCGGACAGCTAAAACGGAGACCCAGTACTTC. The V gene is TRBV28, the J gene TRBJ2-5; tentative D call: TRBD1 (6 bases). The germline CDR1 and CDR2 sequences are MDHEN and SYDVKM. The CDR3 sequence is 16 residues long. Between the trimmed V and J ends, which lost 5 bases and 5 bases, there was a span of 21 bases.

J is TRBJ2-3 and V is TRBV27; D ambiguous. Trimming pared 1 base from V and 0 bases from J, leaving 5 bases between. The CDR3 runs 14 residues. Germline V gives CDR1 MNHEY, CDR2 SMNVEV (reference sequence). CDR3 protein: CASSLWASTDTQYF. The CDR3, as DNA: TGTGCCAGCAGTTTATGGGCTAGCACAGATACGCAGTATTTT.

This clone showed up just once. CDR3 sequence: CASSRLGGVGTDTQYF. The CDR3 DNA reads as TGTGCCAGCAGCAGGCTCGGGGGCGTCGGGACAGATACGCAGTATTTT. The chain joins TRBV5-4 to TRBJ2-3; D is possibly TRBD1 or TRBD2 (6 bases each). V was pared by 4 bases and J by 3 bases, with 18 bases between. The CDR3 totals 16 residues. CDR1 and CDR2 (germline): SGHNT, YYREEE (reference sequence).

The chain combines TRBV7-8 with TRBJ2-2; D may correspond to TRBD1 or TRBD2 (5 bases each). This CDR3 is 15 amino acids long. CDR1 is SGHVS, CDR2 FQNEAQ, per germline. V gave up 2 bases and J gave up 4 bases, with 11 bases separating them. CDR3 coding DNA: TGTGCCAGCAGCTTAAGAGGGGCAGTCACCGGGGAGCTGTTTTTT. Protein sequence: CASSLRGAVTGELFF.

CDR3 bases: TGTGCCAGCAGTGTGTCAGTACAAGAGACCCAGTACTTC. Its protein product is CASSVSVQETQYF. The chain joins TRBV2 to TRBJ2-5; D unresolved. The V and J ends lost 4 bases and 2 bases respectively, with 8 bases between them. The CDR3 spans 13 residues. In germline, CDR1 is SNHLY, CDR2 FYNNEI.

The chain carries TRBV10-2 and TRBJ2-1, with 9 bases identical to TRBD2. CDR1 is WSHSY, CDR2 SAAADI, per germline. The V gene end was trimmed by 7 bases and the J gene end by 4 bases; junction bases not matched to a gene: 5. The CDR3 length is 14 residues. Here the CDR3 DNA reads TGCGCCAGCAAGGCTAGCGGGATTTACAATGAGCAGTTCTTC. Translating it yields CASKASGIYNEQFF.

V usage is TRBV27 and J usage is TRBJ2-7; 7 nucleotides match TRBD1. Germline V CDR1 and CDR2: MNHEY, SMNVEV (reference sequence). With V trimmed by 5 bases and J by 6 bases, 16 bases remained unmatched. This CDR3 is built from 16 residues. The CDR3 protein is CASSLDEGAPPREQYF. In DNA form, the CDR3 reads TGTGCCAGCAGTCTAGACGAGGGGGCGCCTCCGCGCGAGCAGTACTTC.

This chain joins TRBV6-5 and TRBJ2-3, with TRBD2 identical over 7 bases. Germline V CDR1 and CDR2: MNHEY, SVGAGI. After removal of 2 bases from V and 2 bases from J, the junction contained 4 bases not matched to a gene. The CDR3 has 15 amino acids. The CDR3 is CASSYAGEPTDTQYF. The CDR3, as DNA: TGTGCCAGCAGTTACGCGGGAGAACCCACAGATACGCAGTATTTT.

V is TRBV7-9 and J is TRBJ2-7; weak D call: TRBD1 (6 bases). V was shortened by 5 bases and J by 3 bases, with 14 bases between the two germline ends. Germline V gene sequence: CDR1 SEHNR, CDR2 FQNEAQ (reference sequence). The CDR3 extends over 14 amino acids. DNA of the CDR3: TGTGCCAGCAGCGGCCGAACAGGGAGCTACGAGCAGTACTTC. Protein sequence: CASSGRTGSYEQYF.

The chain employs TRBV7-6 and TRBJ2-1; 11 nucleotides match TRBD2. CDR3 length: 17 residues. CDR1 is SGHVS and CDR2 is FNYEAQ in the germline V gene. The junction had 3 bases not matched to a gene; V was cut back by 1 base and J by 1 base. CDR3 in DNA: TGTGCCAGCAGCTTAGTTGTAGCGGGAGGGTCCTACAATGAGCAGTTCTTC. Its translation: CASSLVVAGGSYNEQFF.

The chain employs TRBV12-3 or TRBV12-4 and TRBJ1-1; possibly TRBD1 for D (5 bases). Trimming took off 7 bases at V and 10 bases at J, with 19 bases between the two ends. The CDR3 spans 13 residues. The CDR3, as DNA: TGTGCCAGCAATCATCGGGGGACCTCGGGAGCTTTCTTT. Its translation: CASNHRGTSGAFF.

In DNA form, the CDR3 reads TGTGCCAGTAGTCCGGAATCGGGGCCGTTCAATCAGCCCCAGCATTTT. Encoded protein: CASSPESGPFNQPQHF. The chain has TRBV19 and TRBJ1-5, with D tentatively TRBD1 (5 bases). Germline lookup yields CDR1 LNHDA and CDR2 SQIVND (reference sequence). The CDR3 is made up of 16 amino acids. V lost 5 bases and J 3 bases, leaving 17 bases between the germline ends.

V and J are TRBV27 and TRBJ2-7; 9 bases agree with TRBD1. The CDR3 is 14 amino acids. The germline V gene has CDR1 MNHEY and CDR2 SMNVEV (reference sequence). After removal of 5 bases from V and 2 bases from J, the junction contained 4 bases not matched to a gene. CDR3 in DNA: TGTGCCAGCAGTGACAGGGGGGGGACCTACGAGCAGTACTTC. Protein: CASSDRGGTYEQYF.

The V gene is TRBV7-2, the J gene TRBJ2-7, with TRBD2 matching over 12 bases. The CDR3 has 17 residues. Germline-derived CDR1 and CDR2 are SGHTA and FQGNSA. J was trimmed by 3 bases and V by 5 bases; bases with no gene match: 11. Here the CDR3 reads CASSPRPTSGRIYEQYF. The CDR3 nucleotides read TGTGCCAGCAGCCCCCGACCCACTAGCGGGAGGATCTACGAGCAGTACTTC.

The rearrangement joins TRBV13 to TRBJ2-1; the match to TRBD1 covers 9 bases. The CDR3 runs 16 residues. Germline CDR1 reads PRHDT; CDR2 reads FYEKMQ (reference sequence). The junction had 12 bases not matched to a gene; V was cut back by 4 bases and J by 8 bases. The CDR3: CASSSVDRGVVYEQFF. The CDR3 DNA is TGTGCCAGCAGCTCCGTGGACAGGGGAGTTGTGTATGAGCAGTTCTTC.